Listed below are T cell receptor beta chains from one sample, sequenced in a study of identical twins. TCRdb re-analysed the 5' RACE reads in MiXCR, keeping a single row per CDR3 protein. The sample lists nearly 200,000 distinct CDR3 sequences; approximately 15% were seen once. Separately, the same data were catalogued under a study of T cells expressing NK-cell markers.

The sequencing sample was made of CD8+ T cells sorted from blood. These TCRs come from a woman aged 18-29 years in good health. Both conserved end residues are part of each CDR3. A D gene is named only where the DNA matches it firmly. Part of the rows lack a size; the others show once, few, many or a class for expanded clones.

D: -; size: -; J: TRBJ1-2; V: TRBV27; CDR3: CASSGGYGYTF; DNA: TGTGCCAGCAGTGGAGGCTATGGCTACACCTTC
D: -; size: few; J: TRBJ1-1; V: TRBV12-3/TRBV12-4; CDR3: CASSLSGLMNTEAFF; DNA: TGTGCCAGCAGTTTGTCGGGTCTCATGAACACTGAAGCTTTCTTT
D: -; size: -; J: TRBJ2-7; V: TRBV21-1; CDR3: CASRGRYEQYF; DNA: TGTGCCAGCCGGGGGAGGTACGAGCAGTACTTC
D: TRBD2; size: few; J: TRBJ2-1; V: TRBV3-1; CDR3: CASSRSLTGGHNEQFF; DNA: TGTGCCAGCAGCCGATCTCTGACGGGAGGTCACAATGAGCAGTTCTTC
D: -; size: -; J: TRBJ1-2; V: TRBV12-3/TRBV12-4; CDR3: CALQGPLYGYTF; DNA: TGTGCCTTACAAGGGCCCCTCTATGGCTACACCTTC
D: -; size: -; J: TRBJ1-1; V: TRBV15; CDR3: CATSRGNRNTEAFF; DNA: TGTGCCACCAGCAGAGGGAACCGGAACACTGAAGCTTTCTTT
D: TRBD2; size: few; J: TRBJ2-5; V: TRBV7-2; CDR3: CASSSSWGGKETQYF; DNA: TGTGCCAGCAGCTCCAGTTGGGGGGGGAAAGAGACCCAGTACTTC
D: TRBD2; size: few; J: TRBJ2-1; V: TRBV7-7; CDR3: CASSLVLADYNEQFF; DNA: TGTGCTAGCAGCTTGGTCCTAGCGGATTACAATGAGCAGTTCTTC
D: TRBD2; size: -; J: TRBJ2-1; V: TRBV27; CDR3: CASSTIGTSGVVEQFF; DNA: TGTGCCAGCAGTACAATAGGGACTAGCGGGGTGGTTGAGCAGTTCTTC
D: -; size: few; J: TRBJ2-1; V: TRBV25-1; CDR3: CASSDGPRGDEQFF; DNA: TGTGCCAGCAGTGATGGTCCCAGGGGCGATGAGCAGTTCTTC
D: TRBD1; size: few; J: TRBJ2-2; V: TRBV12-3/TRBV12-4; CDR3: CASSPDGTDYTGELFF; DNA: TGTGCCAGCAGCCCCGATGGGACAGACTACACCGGGGAGCTGTTTTTT
D: -; size: few; J: TRBJ2-7; V: TRBV10-2; CDR3: CASSERAWVYEQYF; DNA: TGCGCCAGCAGTGAAAGAGCGTGGGTCTACGAGCAGTACTTC
D: -; size: few; J: TRBJ2-4; V: TRBV5-6; CDR3: CASSWGGFKYF; DNA: TGTGCCAGCAGCTGGGGAGGTTTCAAGTACTTC
D: -; size: few; J: TRBJ2-2; V: TRBV20-1; CDR3: CSAREDGVERPNTGELFF; DNA: TGCAGTGCTAGAGAGGACGGAGTTGAGCGGCCGAACACCGGGGAGCTGTTTTTT
D: -; size: few; J: TRBJ2-4; V: TRBV2; CDR3: CASSDGSRGSNIQYF; DNA: TGTGCCAGCAGTGATGGGTCTAGGGGGTCAAACATTCAGTACTTC
D: TRBD2; size: few; J: TRBJ2-1; V: TRBV20-1; CDR3: CSALLAGEGHEQFF; DNA: TGCAGTGCTTTACTAGCGGGAGAGGGGCATGAGCAGTTCTTC
D: TRBD1; size: -; J: TRBJ2-1; V: TRBV19; CDR3: CATAWDSFDNEQFF; DNA: TGTGCCACCGCGTGGGACAGTTTTGACAATGAGCAGTTCTTC
D: TRBD2; size: -; J: TRBJ2-7; V: TRBV19; CDR3: CASSPTPGGTYEQYF; DNA: TGTGCCAGTAGTCCCACCCCCGGGGGGACCTACGAGCAGTACTTC
D: -; size: -; J: TRBJ2-2; V: TRBV6-5; CDR3: CASSYTGPVTGELFF; DNA: TGTGCCAGCAGTTACACCGGCCCGGTCACCGGGGAGCTGTTTTTT
D: TRBD2; size: -; J: TRBJ2-1; V: TRBV11-2; CDR3: CASSFGPSGGSSYNEQFF; DNA: TGTGCCAGCAGCTTCGGACCTAGCGGGGGAAGCTCCTACAATGAGCAGTTCTTC
D: TRBD2; size: -; J: TRBJ2-3; V: TRBV7-9; CDR3: CASSPRLAGLGAQYF; DNA: TGTGCCAGCAGCCCTCGACTAGCGGGGTTAGGGGCGCAGTATTTT
D: -; size: few; J: TRBJ2-2; V: TRBV12-3/TRBV12-4; CDR3: CASSLGQGPGELFF; DNA: TGTGCCAGCAGTTTAGGGCAGGGACCCGGGGAGCTGTTTTTT
D: -; size: many; J: TRBJ1-1; V: TRBV6-2/TRBV6-3; CDR3: CASSGTRGNTEAFF; DNA: TGTGCCAGCAGCGGTACACGAGGAAACACTGAAGCTTTCTTT
D: -; size: few; J: TRBJ2-7; V: TRBV19; CDR3: CASSARGAYEQYF; DNA: TGTGCCAGTAGTGCCAGGGGAGCCTACGAGCAGTACTTC
D: -; size: -; J: TRBJ2-7; V: TRBV11-1; CDR3: CASSWAASPYEQYF; DNA: TGTGCCAGCAGCTGGGCGGCCTCCCCCTACGAGCAGTACTTC
D: -; size: -; J: TRBJ2-2; V: TRBV20-1; CDR3: CSARDRNTGELFF; DNA: TGCAGTGCTAGGGACAGGAACACCGGGGAGCTGTTTTTT
D: -; size: many; J: TRBJ1-1; V: TRBV29-1; CDR3: CSVGPPPFLTEAFF; DNA: TGCAGCGTTGGCCCTCCTCCTTTTCTGACTGAAGCTTTCTTT
D: -; size: many; J: TRBJ2-7; V: TRBV5-1; CDR3: CASSFWSRDKQYF; DNA: TGCGCCAGCAGCTTCTGGTCCAGGGACAAGCAGTACTTC
D: -; size: -; J: TRBJ1-5; V: TRBV12-2; CDR3: CASRLAREVGGGNQPQHF; DNA: -
D: -; size: few; J: TRBJ1-1; V: TRBV10-3; CDR3: CAISRPNTEAFF; DNA: TGTGCCATCAGTCGTCCGAACACTGAAGCTTTCTTT
D: -; size: -; J: TRBJ2-1; V: TRBV15; CDR3: CATSDGSSIGNEQFF; DNA: TGTGCCACCAGCGACGGGTCCTCAATTGGCAATGAGCAGTTCTTC
D: -; size: -; J: TRBJ2-1; V: TRBV29-1; CDR3: CSVEGNPPSSYNEQFF; DNA: TGCAGCGTTGAGGGCAACCCTCCGTCCTCCTACAATGAGCAGTTCTTC
D: TRBD2; size: -; J: TRBJ2-7; V: TRBV23-1; CDR3: CASSQLGATGGPDEQYF; DNA: TGCGCCAGCAGTCAATTGGGTGCCACGGGGGGTCCTGACGAGCAGTACTTC
D: TRBD2; size: few; J: TRBJ2-7; V: TRBV13; CDR3: CASSSSQREESPKQYF; DNA: TGTGCCAGCAGCTCTTCTCAGCGGGAGGAATCCCCCAAGCAGTACTTC
D: TRBD1; size: -; J: TRBJ2-7; V: TRBV25-1; CDR3: CASSEMGQGFYEQYF; DNA: TGTGCCAGCAGTGAGATGGGACAGGGCTTCTACGAGCAGTACTTC
D: -; size: -; J: TRBJ1-5; V: TRBV5-6; CDR3: CASSLTHSGTARNQPQHF; DNA: TGTGCCAGCAGCTTAACACACTCCGGGACCGCGCGCAATCAGCCCCAGCATTTT
D: TRBD1; size: once; J: TRBJ2-3; V: TRBV29-1; CDR3: CSVEDRASTDTQYF; DNA: TGCAGCGTGGAGGACAGGGCTAGCACAGATACGCAGTATTTT
D: -; size: -; J: TRBJ2-1; V: TRBV7-9; CDR3: CASSLEFQREQFF; DNA: TGTGCCAGCAGCTTAGAGTTTCAGAGAGAGCAGTTCTTC
D: -; size: -; J: TRBJ2-7; V: TRBV28; CDR3: CASSFIYRQTVHEQYF; DNA: TGTGCCAGCAGTTTCATCTATAGACAGACAGTCCACGAGCAGTACTTC
D: -; size: few; J: TRBJ2-1; V: TRBV25-1; CDR3: CASSEAGGLNNEQFF; DNA: TGTGCCAGCAGTGAGGCCGGGGGACTTAACAATGAGCAGTTCTTC
D: -; size: many; J: TRBJ2-5; V: TRBV7-2; CDR3: CASSSPSRGQETQYF; DNA: TGTGCCAGCAGCTCCCCTTCCAGGGGCCAAGAGACCCAGTACTTC